This TCR beta chain was sequenced in a study of T-cell reconstitution after alpha-beta-depleted transplantation in children. The authors prepared the TCRbeta library with unique molecular identifiers. TCRdb called the PCR reads again in MiXCR, with one record for every CDR3 protein. Of 700,000 to 950,000 distinct CDR3 sequences in the sample, roughly 15% were seen once. On this clonotype itself: Antigen unknown.

The study's findings and limits: Several hundred expanded graft clones reportedly supplied alpha-beta T cells about two months after transplant. Day-60 TCRbeta diversity that was high in some patients was derived from surviving recipient T cells and thymic progenitors. A year had passed since transplant, and T-cell counts and diversity by then came mostly from newly produced T cells.

Sequencing was performed on PBMCs, mostly from graft donor cells, taken 360 days after TCRalphabeta/CD19-depleted stem cell transplant. The source of this sequence is a male patient between 10 and 17 years old who had a stem cell transplant for acute lymphoblastic leukemia, so the T cells may come from the graft donor.

The CDR3 DNA sequence: TGTGCCAGCACTCCTGGTGGGGGACTATACTCTGGAAACACCATATATTTT. It yields the protein CASTPGGGLYSGNTIYF. This chain uses TRBV12-3 or TRBV12-4 with TRBJ1-3, with D maybe TRBD1 (5 bases). The length of the CDR3 is 17 residues. V lost 7 bases and J lost 0, with 19 bases in between.